There are a few counts of the clone carrying this T cell receptor (beta chain). The data derive from a study of regulatory T cells in long-lasting Graves disease. Study-level information: Newly diagnosed Graves' patients took antithyroid drugs under 3 months.

Per germline, CDR1 SQVTM and CDR2 ANQGSEA. The CDR3 length is 12 residues. Deletions cut 8 bases from V and 2 bases from J, with 12 bases between. Assembly of TCR beta libraries relied on iRepertoire HTBI primers together with Arm-PCR of CDR3 regions. TCRdb re-called the multiplex PCR reads through MiXCR, storing one row per CDR3 protein. Of around 500,000 distinct CDR3 sequences listed, approximately 15% are singletons. Described time point: newly diagnosed GD, antithyroid drugs for less than 3 months. Construction of the TCR library relied on RNA isolated from PBMCs. This sample was shared with a second study, whose subject was T cells in Graves' hyperthyroidism and ophthalmopathy. That study adds: Those patients with uncontrolled infection, other autoimmune disease, pregnancy or lactation were excluded.

The starting material was peripheral blood mononuclear cells (PBMCs), obtained at new diagnosis, from a patient treated with antithyroid drugs. The clonotype was recovered from a man in his thirties or forties with Graves disease. The chain joins TRBV29-1 to TRBJ1-1, with D unclear. CDR3 in DNA: TGCAGCCTCTGGACCAGTAACACTGAAGCTTTCTTT. It translates to CSLWTSNTEAFF.